This entry lists 5 T cell receptor beta chains sequenced from one sample in a study of T cells expressing NK-cell markers (dated by TCRdb to the early 2020s). Preparation of the library involved 5' RACE. TCRdb names Illumina HiSeq 2000 as the instrument used. TCRdb reprocessed the reads, and each CDR3 protein sequence is entered once, without DNA. The table for this sample records 550,000 or so distinct CDR3 sequences. The ten largest account for approximately 3.6% of the sample. The sample taken for sequencing was blood T cells: a sorted CD56 or NKG2C T cell subset, CD4+ or CD8+ T cells, or bulk PBMC T cells (not recorded which). The receptors were gathered from a man aged 18 to 29 in good health. Donor details come from another sample of the same person, matched by shared clones.

This clonotype is deemed medium-sized by its frequency. This sequence joins TRBV27 and TRBJ2-1; the TCRdb call, TRBD1, lacks DNA for checking. This CDR3 has 15 residues. Germline V gene data show CDR1 as MNHEY and CDR2 as SMNVEV (reference sequence). The CDR3 protein is CASSTPGPLYNEQFF.

V usage is TRBV10-3 and J usage is TRBJ1-1; lacking DNA, the TRBD1 call made by TCRdb goes unchecked. The CDR3 spans 15 residues. CDR1 and CDR2 from the germline V gene are ENHRY and SYGVKD. The CDR3 spells CAIRGTGEGGTEAFF.

This chain links TRBV13 with TRBJ1-3; TCRdb proposes TRBD1, but this gene call is untestable without DNA. This CDR3 has 15 amino acids. The germline CDR1 and CDR2 sequences are PRHDT and FYEKMQ (reference sequence). This CDR3 reads CASSFSTGYGNTIYF. The whole variable domain, filled in from reference TRBV13 and TRBJ1-3, reads AAGVIQSPRHLIKEKRETATLKCYPIPRHDTVYWYQQGPGQDPQFLISFYEKMQSDKGSIPDRFSAQQFSDYHSELNMSSLELGDSALYFCASSFSTGYGNTIYFGEGSWLTVV.

This rearrangement joins TRBV15 to TRBJ2-2; TCRdb designates TRBD1, a call that cannot be tested without DNA. This CDR3 spans 17 amino acids. Germline CDR1 is LNHNV and CDR2 is YYDKDF (reference sequence). The CDR3 here is CATSRDWGQGATGELFF.

The J gene is TRBJ2-1, the V gene TRBV12-3 or TRBV12-4; TCRdb names TRBD2, which stays unverified in the absence of DNA. The CDR3 consists of 15 residues. The CDR3 reads CASSLTLAGGLEQFF.